The 18 T cell receptor beta chains given below trace back to one sample, sequenced in a study of blood T cell repertoires in COVID-19. The protocol was immunoSEQ multiplex PCR, while the TCRdb copy is restricted to in-frame clones and leaves out a portion. The sample carries 100,000 to 150,000 clones, about 84% recorded once. Sequencing was carried out using peripheral blood. The origin of the receptors is a man between 60 and 75 years old with acute or convalescent COVID-19.

This clone was seen a few times. This sequence joins TRBV9 and TRBJ1-4; TRBD1 agrees at 8 bases. Germline V gene lookup returns CDR1 SGDLS and CDR2 YYNGEE. The CDR3 extends over 17 amino acids. Trimming removed 0 bases from V and 5 bases from J; junction bases left unmatched: 9. The CDR3 is CASSVASRTGGNEKLFF. CDR3 DNA sequence: TGTGCCAGCAGCGTAGCTTCCCGCACAGGGGGGAATGAAAAACTGTTTTTT.

The table lists this clone with a count of one. The gene calls are TRBV7-2 and TRBJ2-7; tentative D call: TRBD1 (7 bases). Germline values: CDR1 SGHTA, CDR2 FQGNSA. The CDR3 extends over 15 amino acids. The V end was cut by 2 bases, the J end by 6 bases, with 17 bases between. CDR3 sequence (DNA): TGTGCCAGCAGCTTACAGGGGGGCGGAGTAGGCGAGCAGTACTTC. This encodes CASSLQGGGVGEQYF.

The V call is TRBV6-1, the J call TRBJ2-7; TRBD1 matches at 9 bases. The CDR3 has 16 residues. Germline assignment: CDR1 MNHNS and CDR2 SASEGT. The ends lost 3 bases at V and 4 bases at J; junction bases unmatched: 10. CDR3 in DNA: TGTGCCAGCAGTGACAGGGCTCGACAGGGGGGTTACGAGCAGTACTTC. Its translation: CASSDRARQGGYEQYF.

This clone has a handful of counts. The chain links TRBV4-2 to TRBJ2-7, with D tentatively TRBD1 (6 bases). In germline, CDR1 is LGHNA, CDR2 YNFKEQ. V lost 2 bases to trimming and J lost 3 bases, with 17 bases between them. There are 16 residues in the CDR3. The CDR3 DNA reads TGTGCCAGCAGCCAAAAGAGGGGGATCGGGGACTACGAGCAGTACTTC. This encodes CASSQKRGIGDYEQYF.

The chain combines TRBV19 with TRBJ2-1; TRBD1 agrees at 9 bases. The CDR3 totals 15 residues. Per germline, CDR1 LNHDA and CDR2 SQIVND (reference sequence). V was pared by 5 bases and J by 6 bases, with 8 bases of the junction left unmatched. As DNA, the CDR3 is TGTGCCAGTAGTGACCGGGACAGGGCAAGCAATGAGCAGTTCTTC. Translated, it gives CASSDRDRASNEQFF.

The chain has TRBV19 and TRBJ2-2, with 11 bases lining up with TRBD2. The CDR3 spans 16 residues. Germline CDR1 and CDR2: LNHDA and SQIVND (reference sequence). V gave up 3 bases and J gave up 4 bases; unmatched junction bases: 4. CDR3 in DNA: TGTGCCAGTAGTATGACTAGCGGGGATATCACCGGGGAGCTGTTTTTT. It codes for CASSMTSGDITGELFF.

The J gene is TRBJ1-4, the V gene TRBV7-8; possibly TRBD1 for D (6 bases). V lost 0 bases and J 2 bases, leaving 16 bases between the germline ends. This CDR3 is 18 amino acids long. The V gene's germline CDR1 is SGHVS and CDR2 FQNEAQ. The CDR3 DNA sequence: TGTGCCAGCAGCTTAGCCTATCGCGGGGGCGGCACTAATGAAAAACTGTTTTTT. It encodes CASSLAYRGGGTNEKLFF.

The rearrangement joins TRBV10-3 to TRBJ2-2; 10 bases match TRBD2. Germline trimming cut 2 bases from V and 3 bases from J; bases unmatched to any gene: 0. The CDR3 is 15 residues long. The germline V gene encodes CDR1 ENHRY and CDR2 SYGVKD. CDR3 nucleotides: TGTGCCATCAGTGAGACTAGCGGGGACACCGGGGAGCTGTTTTTT. Protein product: CAISETSGDTGELFF.

The chain uses TRBV28 and TRBJ2-5; D is ambiguous. The V gene's germline CDR1 is MDHEN and CDR2 SYDVKM. This CDR3 is 10 amino acids long. V was trimmed by 6 bases and J by 5 bases, leaving 4 bases between them. In DNA form, the CDR3 reads TGTGCCAGCAGCGGGGAGACCCAGTACTTC. This translates into CASSGETQYF. Looking up the rest from reference TRBV28 and TRBJ2-5 gives the full variable domain: DVKVTQSSRYLVKRTGEKVFLECVQDMDHENMFWYRQDPGLGLRLIYFSYDVKMKEKGDIPEGYSVSREKKERFSLILESASTNQTSMYLCASSGETQYFGPGTRLLVL.

This clone was seen more than once but under ten times. The chain is built from TRBV5-1 and TRBJ2-2; D perhaps matches TRBD2 (6 bases). This CDR3 is 14 amino acids long. V was trimmed by 4 bases and J by 2 bases, leaving 9 bases between them. Germline V CDR1 and CDR2: SGHRS, YFSETQ. The CDR3 loop reads CASSMDYNTGELFF. The CDR3 DNA sequence: TGCGCCAGCAGCATGGACTATAACACCGGGGAGCTGTTTTTT.

In its sample, this clone was seen once. This chain joins TRBV4-3 and TRBJ1-2, with D unresolved. Germline assignment: CDR1 LGHNA and CDR2 YSLEER. This CDR3 contains 16 residues. Trimming removed 4 bases at V and 4 bases at J, with 19 bases between. The CDR3: CASSPEEGGYVYGYTF. In DNA form, the CDR3 reads TGCGCCAGCAGCCCGGAGGAGGGCGGCTACGTCTATGGCTACACCTTC.

CDR3 sequence: CASSPSGTGPQETQYF. Here the CDR3 DNA reads TGTGCCAGCAGCCCTAGTGGGACAGGGCCCCAAGAGACCCAGTACTTC. This sequence joins TRBV9 and TRBJ2-5; 9 bases are a match to TRBD1. The CDR3 loop spans 16 amino acids. Germline CDR1 SGDLS, CDR2 YYNGEE. Losses at the gene ends were 4 bases for V and 1 base for J; bases not matched to a gene: 8.

This clone was seen a single time. This chain links TRBV21-1 with TRBJ2-7; the DNA was not used to check the table's D call, TRBD2. TRBV21-1 is marked as a pseudogene. The CDR3 runs 15 residues. The CDR3 spells CASSKGGLAGYEQYF. The CDR3 DNA is TGTGCCAGCAGCAAAGGGGGACTAGCGGGCTACGAGCAGTACTTC.

V gene TRBV19 combines with J gene TRBJ2-1; 7 positions agree with TRBD2. V dropped 5 bases and J dropped 1; count of bases not matched to a gene: 8. Germline lookup yields CDR1 LNHDA and CDR2 SQIVND (reference sequence). The CDR3 length is 16 residues. In DNA form, the CDR3 reads TGTGCCAGTAGTGTACGACTAGCCAGTTCCTACAATGAGCAGTTCTTC. Its translation is CASSVRLASSYNEQFF.

The V gene is TRBV12-5, the J gene TRBJ2-3; perhaps TRBD2 as D (5 bases). The germline V and J ends were trimmed by 3 bases and 1 base, with 11 bases remaining between them. Germline-derived CDR1 and CDR2 are LGHNT and FRNRAP. The CDR3 totals 15 residues. The CDR3 sequence is CASGLEGWGTDTQYF. DNA of the CDR3: TGTGCTAGTGGTTTAGAGGGATGGGGCACAGATACGCAGTATTTT.

This clone has only a few counts. The chain joins TRBV28 to TRBJ2-3; TRBD2 matches at 7 bases. CDR1 and CDR2 from the germline V gene are MDHEN and SYDVKM. The V and J ends lost 7 bases and 3 bases, in that order; junction bases with no gene match: 7. This CDR3 has 14 residues. Written as DNA, the CDR3 is TGTGCCAGCATCTTTGGGAGGGAAACAGATACGCAGTATTTT. It specifies CASIFGRETDTQYF.

The V call is TRBV18, the J call TRBJ2-1; no definite D call. Trimming shortened V by 6 bases and J by 8 bases, and 14 bases separated the two germline ends. This CDR3 contains 13 residues. Germline V gene data show CDR1 as KGHSH and CDR2 as LQKENI. CDR3 nucleotide sequence: TGTGCCAGCTCCCCTGGCATTATCGATGAGCAGTTCTTC. Protein: CASSPGIIDEQFF.

This clone has just a few counts. V gene TRBV3-1 (or the pseudogene TRBV3-2) combines with J gene TRBJ2-1; D unclear. This CDR3 contains 12 residues. The V end was cut by 2 bases, the J end by 10 bases, with 9 bases between. Per the germline V gene, CDR1 is LGHDT and CDR2 is YNNKEL (reference sequence). The CDR3 sequence is CASSQSFGEQFF. The CDR3 DNA sequence: TGTGCCAGCAGCCAATCCTTTGGCGAGCAGTTCTTC.